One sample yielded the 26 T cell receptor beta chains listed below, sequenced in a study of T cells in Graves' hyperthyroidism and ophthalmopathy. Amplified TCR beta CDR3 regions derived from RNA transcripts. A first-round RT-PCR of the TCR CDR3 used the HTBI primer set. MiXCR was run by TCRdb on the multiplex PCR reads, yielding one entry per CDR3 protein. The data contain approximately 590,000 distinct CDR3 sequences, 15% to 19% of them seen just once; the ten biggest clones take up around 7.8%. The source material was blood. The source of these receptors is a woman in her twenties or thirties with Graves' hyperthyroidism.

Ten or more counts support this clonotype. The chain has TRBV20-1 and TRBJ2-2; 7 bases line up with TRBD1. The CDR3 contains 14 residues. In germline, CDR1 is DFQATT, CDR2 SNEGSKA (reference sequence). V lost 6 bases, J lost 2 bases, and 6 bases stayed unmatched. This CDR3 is CSARGQTNTGELFF. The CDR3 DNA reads TGCAGTGCCAGGGGACAGACAAACACCGGGGAGCTGTTTTTT.

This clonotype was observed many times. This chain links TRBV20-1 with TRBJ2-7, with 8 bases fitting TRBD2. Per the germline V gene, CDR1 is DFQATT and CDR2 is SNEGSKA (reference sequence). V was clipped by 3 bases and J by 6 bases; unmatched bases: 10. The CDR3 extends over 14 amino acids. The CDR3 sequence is CSASPEAGVGEQYF. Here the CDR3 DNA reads TGCAGTGCTAGCCCCGAAGCGGGAGTGGGCGAGCAGTACTTC.

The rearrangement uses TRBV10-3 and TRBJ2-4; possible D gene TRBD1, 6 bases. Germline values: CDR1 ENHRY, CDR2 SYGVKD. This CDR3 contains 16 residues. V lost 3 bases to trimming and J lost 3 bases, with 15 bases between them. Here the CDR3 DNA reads TGTGCCATCAGTGATCGGCAGGGGTTGGGCAAAAACATTCAGTACTTC. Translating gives CAISDRQGLGKNIQYF.

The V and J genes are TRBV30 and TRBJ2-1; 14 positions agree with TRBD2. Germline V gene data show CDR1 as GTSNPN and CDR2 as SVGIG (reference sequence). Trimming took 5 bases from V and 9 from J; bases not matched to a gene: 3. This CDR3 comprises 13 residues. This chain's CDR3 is CAWSGLAGVEQFF. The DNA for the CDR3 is TGTGCCTGGTCGGGACTAGCGGGAGTTGAGCAGTTCTTC.

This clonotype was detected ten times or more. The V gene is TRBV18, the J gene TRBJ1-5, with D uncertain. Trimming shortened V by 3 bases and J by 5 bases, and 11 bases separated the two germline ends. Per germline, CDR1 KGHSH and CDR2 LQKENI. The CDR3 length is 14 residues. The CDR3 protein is CASSPTGLDQPQHF. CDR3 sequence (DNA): TGTGCCAGCTCACCGACTGGGCTCGATCAGCCCCAGCATTTT.

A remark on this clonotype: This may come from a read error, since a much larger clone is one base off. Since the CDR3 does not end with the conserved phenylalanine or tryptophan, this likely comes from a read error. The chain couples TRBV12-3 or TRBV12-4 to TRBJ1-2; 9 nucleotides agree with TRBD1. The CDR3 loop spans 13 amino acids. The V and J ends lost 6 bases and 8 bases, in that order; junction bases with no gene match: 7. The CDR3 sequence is CASRLGQGRGYTS. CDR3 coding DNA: TGTGCCAGCAGATTGGGACAGGGTAGGGGCTACACCTCC.

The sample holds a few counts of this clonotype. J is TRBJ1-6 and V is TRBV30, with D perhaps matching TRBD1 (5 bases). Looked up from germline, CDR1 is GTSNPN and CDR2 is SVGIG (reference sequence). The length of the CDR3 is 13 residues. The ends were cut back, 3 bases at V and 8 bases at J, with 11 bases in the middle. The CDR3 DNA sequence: TGTGCCTGGAGCAGGGACGGGGATTCACCCCTCCACTTT. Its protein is CAWSRDGDSPLHF.

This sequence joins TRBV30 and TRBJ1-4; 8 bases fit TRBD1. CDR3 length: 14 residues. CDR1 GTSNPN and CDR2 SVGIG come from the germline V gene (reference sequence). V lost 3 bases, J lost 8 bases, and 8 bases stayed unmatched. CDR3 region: CAWRSGQGWEKLFF. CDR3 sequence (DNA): TGTGCCTGGAGGTCCGGACAGGGCTGGGAAAAACTGTTTTTT.

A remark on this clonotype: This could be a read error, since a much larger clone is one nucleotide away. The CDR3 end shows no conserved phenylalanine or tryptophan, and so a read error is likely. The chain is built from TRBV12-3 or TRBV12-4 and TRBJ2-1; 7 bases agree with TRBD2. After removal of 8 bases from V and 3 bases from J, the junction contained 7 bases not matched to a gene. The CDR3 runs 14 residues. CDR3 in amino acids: CASCVLAVYNEQFS. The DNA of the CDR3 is TGTGCCAGCTGCGTCCTAGCGGTCTACAATGAGCAGTTCTCC.

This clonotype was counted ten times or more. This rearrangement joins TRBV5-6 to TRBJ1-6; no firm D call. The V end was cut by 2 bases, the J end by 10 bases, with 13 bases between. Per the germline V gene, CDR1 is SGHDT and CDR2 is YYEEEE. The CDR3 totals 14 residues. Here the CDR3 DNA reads TGTGCCAGCAGCTTAGGACGGACGGACTCACCCCTCCACTTT. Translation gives CASSLGRTDSPLHF. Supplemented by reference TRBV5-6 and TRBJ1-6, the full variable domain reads DAGVTQSPTHLIKTRGQQVTLRCSPKSGHDTVSWYQQALGQGPQFIFQYYEEEERQRGNFPDRFSGHQFPNYSSELNVNALLLGDSALYLCASSLGRTDSPLHFGNGTRLTVT.

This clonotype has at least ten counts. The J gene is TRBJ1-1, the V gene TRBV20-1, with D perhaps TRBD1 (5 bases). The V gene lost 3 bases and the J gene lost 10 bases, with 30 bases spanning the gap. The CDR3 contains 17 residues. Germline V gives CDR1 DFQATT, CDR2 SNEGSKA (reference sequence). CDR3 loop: CSASPTLPGRWPPIAFF. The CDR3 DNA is TGCAGTGCTAGCCCTACGTTACCGGGACGGTGGCCACCAATAGCTTTCTTT.

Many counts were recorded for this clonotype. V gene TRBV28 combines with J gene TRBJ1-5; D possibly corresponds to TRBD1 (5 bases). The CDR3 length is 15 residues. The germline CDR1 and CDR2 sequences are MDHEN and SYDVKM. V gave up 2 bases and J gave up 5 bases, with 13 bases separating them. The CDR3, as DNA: TGTGCCAGCAGTTTAGGGGGGAAAAGGTATCAGCCCCAGCATTTT. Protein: CASSLGGKRYQPQHF. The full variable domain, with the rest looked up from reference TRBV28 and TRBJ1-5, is DVKVTQSSRYLVKRTGEKVFLECVQDMDHENMFWYRQDPGLGLRLIYFSYDVKMKEKGDIPEGYSVSREKKERFSLILESASTNQTSMYLCASSLGGKRYQPQHFGDGTRLSIL.

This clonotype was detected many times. The CDR3 bases are TGTGCCAGCAGTGAATCGACAGGGGGCAGGTACGAGCAGTACTTC. This sequence encodes CASSESTGGRYEQYF. The J gene is TRBJ2-7, the V gene TRBV2, with 10 bases identical to TRBD1. V lost 2 bases and J lost 4; bases outside the gene matches: 5. The germline V gene has CDR1 SNHLY and CDR2 FYNNEI. CDR3 length: 15 amino acids. Drawing the rest from reference TRBV2 and TRBJ2-7, the complete variable domain is EPEVTQTPSHQVTQMGQEVILRCVPISNHLYFYWYRQILGQKVEFLVSFYNNEISEKSEIFDDQFSVERPDGSNFTLKIRSTKLEDSAMYFCASSESTGGRYEQYFGPGTRLTVT.

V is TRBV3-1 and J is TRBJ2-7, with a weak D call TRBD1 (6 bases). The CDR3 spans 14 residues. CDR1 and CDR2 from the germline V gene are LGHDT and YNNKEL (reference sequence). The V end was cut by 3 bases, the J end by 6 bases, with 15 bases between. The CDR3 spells CASSHSGDRCEQYF. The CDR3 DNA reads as TGTGCCAGCAGCCACTCAGGGGATCGCTGCGAGCAGTACTTC.

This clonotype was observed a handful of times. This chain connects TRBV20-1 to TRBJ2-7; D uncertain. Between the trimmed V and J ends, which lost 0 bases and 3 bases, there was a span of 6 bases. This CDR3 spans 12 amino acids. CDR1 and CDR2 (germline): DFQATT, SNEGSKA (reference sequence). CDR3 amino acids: CSARDAGYEQYF. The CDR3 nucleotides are TGCAGTGCTAGAGATGCTGGCTACGAGCAGTACTTC.

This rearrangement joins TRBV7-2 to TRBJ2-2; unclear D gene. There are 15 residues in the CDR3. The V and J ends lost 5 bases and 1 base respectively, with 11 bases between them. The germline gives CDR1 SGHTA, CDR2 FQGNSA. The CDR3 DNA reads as TGTGCCAGCAGCCACTGGGCCGAGAACACCGGGGAGCTGTTTTTT. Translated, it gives CASSHWAENTGELFF.

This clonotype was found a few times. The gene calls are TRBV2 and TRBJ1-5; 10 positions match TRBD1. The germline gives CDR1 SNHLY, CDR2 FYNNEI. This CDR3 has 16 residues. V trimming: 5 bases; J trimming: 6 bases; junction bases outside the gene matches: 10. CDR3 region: CASSLTGTGESQPQHF. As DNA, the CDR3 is TGTGCCAGCAGTTTGACCGGGACAGGGGAATCTCAGCCCCAGCATTTT.

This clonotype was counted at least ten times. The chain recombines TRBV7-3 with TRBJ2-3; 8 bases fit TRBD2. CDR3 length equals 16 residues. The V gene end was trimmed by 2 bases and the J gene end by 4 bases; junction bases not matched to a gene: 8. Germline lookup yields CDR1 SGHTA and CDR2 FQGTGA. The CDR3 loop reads CASSLWTGGRSDTQYF. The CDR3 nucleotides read TGTGCCAGCAGCTTATGGACGGGAGGGCGCTCAGATACGCAGTATTTT.

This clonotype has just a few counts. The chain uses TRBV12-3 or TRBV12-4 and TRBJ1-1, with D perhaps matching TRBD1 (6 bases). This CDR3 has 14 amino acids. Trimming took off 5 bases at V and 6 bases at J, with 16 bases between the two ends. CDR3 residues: CASSPAGGAAEAFF. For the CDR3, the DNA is TGTGCCAGCAGTCCAGCCGGGGGGGCGGCTGAAGCTTTCTTT.

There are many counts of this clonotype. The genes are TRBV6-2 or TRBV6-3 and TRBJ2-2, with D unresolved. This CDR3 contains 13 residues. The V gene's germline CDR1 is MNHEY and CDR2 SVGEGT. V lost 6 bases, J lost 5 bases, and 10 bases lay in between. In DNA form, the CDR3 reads TGTGCCAGCAGCCGTACTATTACCGGGGAGCTGTTTTTT. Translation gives CASSRTITGELFF.

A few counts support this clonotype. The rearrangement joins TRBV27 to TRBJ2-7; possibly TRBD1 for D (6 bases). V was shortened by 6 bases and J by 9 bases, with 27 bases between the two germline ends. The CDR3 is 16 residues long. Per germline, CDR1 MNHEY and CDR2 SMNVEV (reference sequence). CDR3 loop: CASSLVPPDSSPRQYF. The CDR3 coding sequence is TGTGCCAGCAGCTTAGTGCCCCCGGACAGCTCCCCACGGCAGTACTTC.

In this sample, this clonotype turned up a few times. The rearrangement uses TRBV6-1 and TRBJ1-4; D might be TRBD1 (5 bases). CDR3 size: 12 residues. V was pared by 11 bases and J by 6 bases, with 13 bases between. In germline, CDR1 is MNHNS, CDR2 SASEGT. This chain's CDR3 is CACGTADEKLFF. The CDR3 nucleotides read TGTGCCTGCGGGACGGCCGATGAAAAACTGTTTTTT.

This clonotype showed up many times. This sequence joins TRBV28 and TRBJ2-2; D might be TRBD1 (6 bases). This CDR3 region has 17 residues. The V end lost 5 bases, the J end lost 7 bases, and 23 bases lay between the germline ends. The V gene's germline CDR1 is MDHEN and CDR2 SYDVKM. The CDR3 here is CASSPNPWAGDGGELFF. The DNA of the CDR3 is TGTGCCAGCAGTCCAAACCCATGGGCAGGGGACGGCGGGGAGCTGTTTTTT.

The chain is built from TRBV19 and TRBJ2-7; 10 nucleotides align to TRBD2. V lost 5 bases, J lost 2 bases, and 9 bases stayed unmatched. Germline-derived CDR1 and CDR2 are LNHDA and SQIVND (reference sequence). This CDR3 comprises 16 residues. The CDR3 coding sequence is TGTGCCAGTAGTGGGGGGCCAGCGGGAGGGACCTACGAGCAGTACTTC. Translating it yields CASSGGPAGGTYEQYF.

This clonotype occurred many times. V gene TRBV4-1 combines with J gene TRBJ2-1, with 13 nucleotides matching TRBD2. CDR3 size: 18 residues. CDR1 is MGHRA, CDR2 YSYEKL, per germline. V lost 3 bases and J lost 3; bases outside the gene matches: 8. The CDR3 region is CASSHGGTSGTGYNEQFF. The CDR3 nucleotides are TGCGCCAGCAGCCATGGAGGGACTAGCGGGACGGGCTACAATGAGCAGTTCTTC.

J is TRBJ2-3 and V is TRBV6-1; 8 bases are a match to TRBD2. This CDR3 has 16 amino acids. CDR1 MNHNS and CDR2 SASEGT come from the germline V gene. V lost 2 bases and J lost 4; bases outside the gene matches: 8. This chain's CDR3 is CASSERVSGSPDTQYF. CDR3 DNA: TGTGCCAGCAGTGAAAGAGTAAGCGGGAGCCCAGATACGCAGTATTTT.